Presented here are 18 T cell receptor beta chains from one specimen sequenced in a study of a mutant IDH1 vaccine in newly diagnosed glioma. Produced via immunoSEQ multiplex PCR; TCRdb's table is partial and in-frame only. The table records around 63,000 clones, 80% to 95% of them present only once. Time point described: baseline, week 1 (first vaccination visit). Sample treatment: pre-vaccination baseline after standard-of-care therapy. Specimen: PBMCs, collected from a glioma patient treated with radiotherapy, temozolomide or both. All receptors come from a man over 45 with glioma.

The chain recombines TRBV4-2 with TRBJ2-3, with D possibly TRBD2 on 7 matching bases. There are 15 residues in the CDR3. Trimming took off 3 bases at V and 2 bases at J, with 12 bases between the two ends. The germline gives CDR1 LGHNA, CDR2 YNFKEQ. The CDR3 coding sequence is TGTGCCAGCAGCCAGGGAGGGGGGGACACAGATACGCAGTATTTT. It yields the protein CASSQGGGDTDTQYF.

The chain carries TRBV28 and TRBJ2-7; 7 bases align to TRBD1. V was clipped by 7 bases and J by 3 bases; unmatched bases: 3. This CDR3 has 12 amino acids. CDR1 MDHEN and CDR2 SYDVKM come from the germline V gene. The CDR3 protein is CASTRQGYEQYF. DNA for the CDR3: TGTGCCAGCACCCGACAGGGCTACGAGCAGTACTTC.

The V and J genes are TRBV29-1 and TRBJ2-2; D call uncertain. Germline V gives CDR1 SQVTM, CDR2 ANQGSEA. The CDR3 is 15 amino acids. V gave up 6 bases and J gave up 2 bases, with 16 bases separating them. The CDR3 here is CSVRTGPSNTGELFF. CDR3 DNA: TGCAGCGTGCGTACCGGGCCGTCTAACACCGGGGAGCTGTTTTTT.

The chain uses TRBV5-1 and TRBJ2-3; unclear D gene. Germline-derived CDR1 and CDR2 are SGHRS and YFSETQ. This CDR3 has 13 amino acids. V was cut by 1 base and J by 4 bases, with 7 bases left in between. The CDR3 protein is CASSLSSPDTQYF. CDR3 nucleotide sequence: TGCGCCAGCAGCTTGTCCTCCCCAGATACGCAGTATTTT.

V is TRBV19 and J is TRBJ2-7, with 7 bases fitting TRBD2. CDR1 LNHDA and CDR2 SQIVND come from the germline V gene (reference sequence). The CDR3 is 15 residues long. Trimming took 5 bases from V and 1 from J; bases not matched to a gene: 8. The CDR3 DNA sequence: TGTGCCAGTAGTGTGGGGTCGGGGGGATCCTACGAGCAGTACTTC. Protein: CASSVGSGGSYEQYF.

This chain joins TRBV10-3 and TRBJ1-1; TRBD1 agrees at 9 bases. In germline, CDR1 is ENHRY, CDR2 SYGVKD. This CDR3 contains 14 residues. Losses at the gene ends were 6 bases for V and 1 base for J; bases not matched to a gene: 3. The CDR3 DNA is TGTGCCATCAGGAGACAGGGGGAGAACACTGAAGCTTTCTTT. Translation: CAIRRQGENTEAFF.

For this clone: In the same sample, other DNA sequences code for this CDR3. The CDR3 region is CASSLVGGYEQYF. The CDR3, as DNA: TGTGCCAGCAGCCTGGTCGGAGGATACGAGCAGTACTTC. This rearrangement joins TRBV7-9 to TRBJ2-7; D may be TRBD2 (5 bases). The V end lost 5 bases, the J end lost 4 bases, and 12 bases lay between the germline ends. The CDR3 is made up of 13 amino acids. Per the germline V gene, CDR1 is SEHNR and CDR2 is FQNEAQ (reference sequence).

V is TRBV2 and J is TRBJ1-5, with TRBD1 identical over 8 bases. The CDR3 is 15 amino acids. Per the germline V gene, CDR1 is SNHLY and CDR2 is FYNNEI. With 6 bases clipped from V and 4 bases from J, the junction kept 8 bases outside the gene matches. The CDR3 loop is CASSGPGQGNQPQHF. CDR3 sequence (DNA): TGTGCCAGCAGCGGGCCAGGACAGGGAAATCAGCCCCAGCATTTT.

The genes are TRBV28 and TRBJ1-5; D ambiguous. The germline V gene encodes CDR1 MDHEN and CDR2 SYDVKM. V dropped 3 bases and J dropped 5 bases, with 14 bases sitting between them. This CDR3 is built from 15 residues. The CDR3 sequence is CASSFQTGVDQPQHF. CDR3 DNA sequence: TGTGCCAGCAGTTTTCAAACTGGGGTGGATCAGCCCCAGCATTTT.

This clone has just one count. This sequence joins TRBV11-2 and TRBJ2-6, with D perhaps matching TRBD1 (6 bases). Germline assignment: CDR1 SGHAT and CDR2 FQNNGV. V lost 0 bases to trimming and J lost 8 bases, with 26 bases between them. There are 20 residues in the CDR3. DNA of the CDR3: TGTGCCAGCAGCTTAGAGTATCGGGACACACGCTCTCTGGGGCCCAACGTCCTGACTTTC. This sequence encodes CASSLEYRDTRSLGPNVLTF.

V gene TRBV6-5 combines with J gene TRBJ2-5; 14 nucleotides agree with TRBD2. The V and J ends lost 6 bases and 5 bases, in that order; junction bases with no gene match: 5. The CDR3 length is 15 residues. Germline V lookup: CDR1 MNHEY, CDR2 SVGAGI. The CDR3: CASSPGLAGAETQYF. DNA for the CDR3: TGTGCCAGCAGCCCGGGACTAGCGGGGGCTGAGACCCAGTACTTC.

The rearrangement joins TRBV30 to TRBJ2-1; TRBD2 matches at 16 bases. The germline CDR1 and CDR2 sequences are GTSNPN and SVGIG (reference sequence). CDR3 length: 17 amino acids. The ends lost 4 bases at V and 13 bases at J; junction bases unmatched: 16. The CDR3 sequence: CAWTNTGTGTSGRAQFF. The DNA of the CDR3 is TGTGCCTGGACCAACACCGGGACCGGGACTAGCGGGAGGGCCCAGTTCTTC.

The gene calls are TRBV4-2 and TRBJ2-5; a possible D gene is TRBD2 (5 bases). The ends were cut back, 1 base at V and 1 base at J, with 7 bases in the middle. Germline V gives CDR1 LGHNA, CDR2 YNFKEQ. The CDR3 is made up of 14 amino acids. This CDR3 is CASSQVGVQETQYF. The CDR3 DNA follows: TGTGCCAGCAGCCAAGTCGGGGTCCAAGAGACCCAGTACTTC.

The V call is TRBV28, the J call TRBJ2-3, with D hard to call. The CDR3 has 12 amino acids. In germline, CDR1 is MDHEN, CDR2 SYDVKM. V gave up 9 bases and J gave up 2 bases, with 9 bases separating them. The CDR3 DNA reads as TGTGCCAGTCAGTCCTACACAGATACGCAGTATTTT. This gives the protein CASQSYTDTQYF.

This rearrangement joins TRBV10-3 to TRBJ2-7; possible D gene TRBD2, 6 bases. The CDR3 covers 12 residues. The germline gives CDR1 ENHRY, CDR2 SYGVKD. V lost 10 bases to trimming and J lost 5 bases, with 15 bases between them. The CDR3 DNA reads TGTGCCACCTCTTCCGGGAGCCACGAGCAGTACTTC. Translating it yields CATSSGSHEQYF.

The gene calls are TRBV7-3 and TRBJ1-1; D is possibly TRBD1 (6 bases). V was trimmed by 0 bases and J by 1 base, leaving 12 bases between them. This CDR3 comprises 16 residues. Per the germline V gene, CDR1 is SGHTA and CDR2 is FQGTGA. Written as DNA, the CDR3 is TGTGCCAGCAGCTTAACGGGGGCCAGGGGGAACACTGAAGCTTTCTTT. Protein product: CASSLTGARGNTEAFF.

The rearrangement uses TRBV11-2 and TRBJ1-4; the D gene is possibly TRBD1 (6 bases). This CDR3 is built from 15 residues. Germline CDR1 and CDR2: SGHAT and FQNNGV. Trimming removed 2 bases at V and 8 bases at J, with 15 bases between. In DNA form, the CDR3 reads TGTGCCAGCAGCTTACTCGGGGGGGCCGAGGAAAAACTGTTTTTT. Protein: CASSLLGGAEEKLFF.

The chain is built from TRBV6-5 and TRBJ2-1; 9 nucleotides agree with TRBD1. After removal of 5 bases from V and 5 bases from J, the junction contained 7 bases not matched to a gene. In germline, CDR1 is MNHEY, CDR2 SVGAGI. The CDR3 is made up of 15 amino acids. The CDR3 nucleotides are TGTGCCAGCAGTCGACCGGGACAGGGACACAATGAGCAGTTCTTC. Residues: CASSRPGQGHNEQFF.